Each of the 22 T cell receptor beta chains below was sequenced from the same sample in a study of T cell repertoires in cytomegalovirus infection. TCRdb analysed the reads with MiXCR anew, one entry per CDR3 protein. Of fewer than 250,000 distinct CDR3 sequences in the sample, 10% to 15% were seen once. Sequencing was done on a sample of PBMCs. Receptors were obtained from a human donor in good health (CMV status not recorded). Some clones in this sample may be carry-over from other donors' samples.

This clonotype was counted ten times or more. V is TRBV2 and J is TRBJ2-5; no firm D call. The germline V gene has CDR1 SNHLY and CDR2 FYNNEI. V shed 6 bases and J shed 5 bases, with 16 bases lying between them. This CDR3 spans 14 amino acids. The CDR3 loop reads CASRMDDVVETQYF. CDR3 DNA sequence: TGTGCCAGCAGGATGGACGACGTCGTCGAGACCCAGTACTTC.

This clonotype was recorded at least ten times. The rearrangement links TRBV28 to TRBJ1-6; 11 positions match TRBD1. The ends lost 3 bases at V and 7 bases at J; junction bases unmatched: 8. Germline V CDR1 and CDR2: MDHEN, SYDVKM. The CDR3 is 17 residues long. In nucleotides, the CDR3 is TGTGCCAGCAGTTTTTGGGGGGGGACAGGGGGAAATTCACCCCTCCACTTT. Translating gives CASSFWGGTGGNSPLHF.

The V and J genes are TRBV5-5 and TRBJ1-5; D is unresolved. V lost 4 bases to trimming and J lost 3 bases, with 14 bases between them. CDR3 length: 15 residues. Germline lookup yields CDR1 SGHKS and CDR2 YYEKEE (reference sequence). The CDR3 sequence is CASSHFERLNQPQHF. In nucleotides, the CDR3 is TGTGCCAGCAGCCACTTCGAGAGGCTCAATCAGCCCCAGCATTTT.

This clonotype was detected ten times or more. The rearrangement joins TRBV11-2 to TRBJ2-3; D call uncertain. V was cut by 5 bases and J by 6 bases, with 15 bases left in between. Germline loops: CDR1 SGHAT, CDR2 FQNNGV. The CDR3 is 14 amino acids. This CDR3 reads CASSIAPVRDTQYF. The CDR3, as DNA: TGTGCCAGCAGCATTGCCCCCGTACGGGATACGCAGTATTTT.

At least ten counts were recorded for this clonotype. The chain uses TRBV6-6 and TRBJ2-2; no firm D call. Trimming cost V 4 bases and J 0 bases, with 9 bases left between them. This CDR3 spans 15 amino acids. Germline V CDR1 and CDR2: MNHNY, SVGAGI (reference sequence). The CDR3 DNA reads TGTGCCAGCAGTTTCCGGAGCTCGAACACCGGGGAGCTGTTTTTT. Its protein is CASSFRSSNTGELFF.

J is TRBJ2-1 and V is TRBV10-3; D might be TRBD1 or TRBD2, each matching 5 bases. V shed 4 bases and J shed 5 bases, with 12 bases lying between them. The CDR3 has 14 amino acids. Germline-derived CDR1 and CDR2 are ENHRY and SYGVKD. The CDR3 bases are TGTGCCATCAGTGGTCGGGGACGGGACAATGAGCAGTTCTTC. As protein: CAISGRGRDNEQFF.

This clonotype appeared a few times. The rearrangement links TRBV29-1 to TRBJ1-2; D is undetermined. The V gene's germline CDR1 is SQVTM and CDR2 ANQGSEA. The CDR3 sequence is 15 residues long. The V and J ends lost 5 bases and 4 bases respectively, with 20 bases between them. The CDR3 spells CSVRKDPGDRYGYTF. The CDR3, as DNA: TGCAGCGTTCGGAAGGATCCCGGCGACCGCTATGGCTACACCTTC.

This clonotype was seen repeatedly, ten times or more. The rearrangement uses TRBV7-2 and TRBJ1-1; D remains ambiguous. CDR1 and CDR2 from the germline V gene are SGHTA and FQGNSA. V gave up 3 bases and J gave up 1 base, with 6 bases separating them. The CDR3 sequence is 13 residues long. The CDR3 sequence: CASSFQPNTEAFF. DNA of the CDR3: TGTGCCAGCAGCTTTCAACCGAACACTGAAGCTTTCTTT.

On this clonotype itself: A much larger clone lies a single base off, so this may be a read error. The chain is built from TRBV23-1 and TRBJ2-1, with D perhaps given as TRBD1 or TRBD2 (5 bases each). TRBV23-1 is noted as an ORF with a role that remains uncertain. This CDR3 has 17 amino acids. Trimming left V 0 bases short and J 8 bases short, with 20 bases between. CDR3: CASSQSTPGPTNDEQFF. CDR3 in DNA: TGCGCCAGCAGTCAATCCACCCCGGGACCTACTAACGATGAGCAGTTCTTC.

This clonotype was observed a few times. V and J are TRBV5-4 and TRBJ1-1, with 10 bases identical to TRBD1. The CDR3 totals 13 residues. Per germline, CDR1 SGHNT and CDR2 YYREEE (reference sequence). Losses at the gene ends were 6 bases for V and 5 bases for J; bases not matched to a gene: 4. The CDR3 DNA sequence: TGTGCCAGCAACCTGGACAGGGGGACTGAAGCTTTCTTT. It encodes CASNLDRGTEAFF.

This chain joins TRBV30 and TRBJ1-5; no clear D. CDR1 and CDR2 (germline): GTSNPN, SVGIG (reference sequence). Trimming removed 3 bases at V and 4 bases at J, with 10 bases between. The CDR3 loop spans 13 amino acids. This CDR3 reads CAWSGGRNQPQHF. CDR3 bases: TGTGCCTGGAGCGGCGGGAGGAATCAGCCCCAGCATTTT. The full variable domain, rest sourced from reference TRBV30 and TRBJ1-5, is SQTIHQWPATLVQPVGSPLSLECTVEGTSNPNLYWYRQAAGRGLQLLFYSVGIGQISSEVPQNLSASRPQDRQFILSSKKLLLSDSGFYLCAWSGGRNQPQHFGDGTRLSIL.

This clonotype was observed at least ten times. CDR3 sequence: CASSVQTGAYGYTF. The CDR3 DNA reads TGTGCCAGCAGCGTTCAGACAGGGGCCTATGGCTACACCTTC. The chain recombines TRBV7-2 with TRBJ1-2, with 8 bases that match TRBD1. This CDR3 spans 14 amino acids. V was pared by 5 bases and J by 4 bases, with 6 bases of the junction left unmatched. Germline CDR1 and CDR2: SGHTA and FQGNSA.

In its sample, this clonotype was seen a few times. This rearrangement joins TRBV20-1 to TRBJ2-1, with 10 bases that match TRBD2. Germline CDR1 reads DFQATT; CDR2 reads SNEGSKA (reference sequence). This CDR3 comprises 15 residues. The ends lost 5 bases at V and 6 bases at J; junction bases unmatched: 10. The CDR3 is CSARPLAGVINEQFF. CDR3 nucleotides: TGCAGTGCTCGTCCCCTAGCGGGAGTGATCAATGAGCAGTTCTTC.

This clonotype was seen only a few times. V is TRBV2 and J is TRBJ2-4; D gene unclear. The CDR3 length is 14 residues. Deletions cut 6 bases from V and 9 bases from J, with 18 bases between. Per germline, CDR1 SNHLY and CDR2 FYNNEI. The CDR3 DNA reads TGTGCCAGCAGCGCCCCAGGAAATGAAGGCATTCAGTACTTC. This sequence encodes CASSAPGNEGIQYF. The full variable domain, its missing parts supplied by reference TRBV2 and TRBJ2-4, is EPEVTQTPSHQVTQMGQEVILRCVPISNHLYFYWYRQILGQKVEFLVSFYNNEISEKSEIFDDQFSVERPDGSNFTLKIRSTKLEDSAMYFCASSAPGNEGIQYFGAGTRLSVL.

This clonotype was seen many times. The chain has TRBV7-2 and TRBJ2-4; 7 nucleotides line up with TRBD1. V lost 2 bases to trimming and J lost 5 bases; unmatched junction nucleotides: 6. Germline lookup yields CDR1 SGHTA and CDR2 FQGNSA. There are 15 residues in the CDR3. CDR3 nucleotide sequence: TGTGCCAGCAGCTTAAACCAGGGGGTGCAAAACATTCAGTACTTC. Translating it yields CASSLNQGVQNIQYF.

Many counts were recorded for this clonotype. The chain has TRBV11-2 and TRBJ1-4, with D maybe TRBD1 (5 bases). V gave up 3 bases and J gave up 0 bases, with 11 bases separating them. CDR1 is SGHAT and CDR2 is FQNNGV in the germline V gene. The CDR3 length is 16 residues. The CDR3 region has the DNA TGTGCCAGCAGCTTGGGGGGTACCGCAACTAATGAAAAACTGTTTTTT. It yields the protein CASSLGGTATNEKLFF.

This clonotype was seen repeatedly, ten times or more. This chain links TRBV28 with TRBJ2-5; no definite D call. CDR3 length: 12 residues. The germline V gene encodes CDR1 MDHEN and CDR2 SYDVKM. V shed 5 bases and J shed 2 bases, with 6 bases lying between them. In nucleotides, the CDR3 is TGTGCCAGCAGTGATGTTCAAGAGACCCAGTACTTC. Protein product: CASSDVQETQYF. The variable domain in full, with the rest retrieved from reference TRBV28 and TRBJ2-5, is DVKVTQSSRYLVKRTGEKVFLECVQDMDHENMFWYRQDPGLGLRLIYFSYDVKMKEKGDIPEGYSVSREKKERFSLILESASTNQTSMYLCASSDVQETQYFGPGTRLLVL.

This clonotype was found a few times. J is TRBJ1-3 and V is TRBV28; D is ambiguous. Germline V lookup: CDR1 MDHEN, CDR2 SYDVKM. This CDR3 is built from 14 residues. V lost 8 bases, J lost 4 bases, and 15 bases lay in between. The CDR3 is CASLSNGGGNTIYF. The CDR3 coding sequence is TGTGCCAGCCTTTCTAATGGAGGGGGAAACACCATATATTTT.

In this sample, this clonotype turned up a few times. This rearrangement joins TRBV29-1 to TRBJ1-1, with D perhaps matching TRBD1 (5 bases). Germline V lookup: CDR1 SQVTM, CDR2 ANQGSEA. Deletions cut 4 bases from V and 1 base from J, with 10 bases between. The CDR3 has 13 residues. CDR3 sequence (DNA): TGCAGCGTTGGCAGAGGACAGAACACTGAAGCTTTCTTT. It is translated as CSVGRGQNTEAFF.

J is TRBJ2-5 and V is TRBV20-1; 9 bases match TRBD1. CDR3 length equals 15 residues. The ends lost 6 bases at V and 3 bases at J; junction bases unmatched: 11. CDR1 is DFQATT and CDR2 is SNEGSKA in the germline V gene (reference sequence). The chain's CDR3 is CSAPTGGVSKETQYF. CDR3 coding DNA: TGCAGTGCACCCACAGGGGGCGTTAGTAAAGAGACCCAGTACTTC.

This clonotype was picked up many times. The CDR3 region is CASTSGITNSPLHF. For the CDR3, the DNA is TGTGCCAGCACCTCCGGGATTACTAATTCACCCCTCCACTTT. The V gene is TRBV7-2, the J gene TRBJ1-6; D is ambiguous. CDR1 and CDR2 (germline): SGHTA, FQGNSA. This CDR3 is built from 14 residues. Trimming took off 7 bases at V and 6 bases at J, with 13 bases between the two ends.

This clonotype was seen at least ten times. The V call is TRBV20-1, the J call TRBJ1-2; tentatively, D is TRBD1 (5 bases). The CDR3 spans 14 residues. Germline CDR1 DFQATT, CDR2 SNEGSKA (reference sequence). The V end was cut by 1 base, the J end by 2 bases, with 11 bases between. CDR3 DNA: TGCAGTGCTAGAGGCCGGCAGGGAAACTATGGCTACACCTTC. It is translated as CSARGRQGNYGYTF.